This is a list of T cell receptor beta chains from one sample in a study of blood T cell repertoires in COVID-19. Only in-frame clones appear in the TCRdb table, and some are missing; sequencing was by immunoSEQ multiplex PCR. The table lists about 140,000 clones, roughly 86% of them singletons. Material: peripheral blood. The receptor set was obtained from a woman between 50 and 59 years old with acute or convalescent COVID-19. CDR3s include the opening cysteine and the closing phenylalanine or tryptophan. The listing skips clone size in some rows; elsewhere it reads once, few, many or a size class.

CASSVTGPMGELFF	TRBJ2-2	TRBV25-1	.
CASSGSGGAADTQYF	TRBJ2-3	TRBV25-1	.
CASSPQTGTGELFF	TRBJ2-2	TRBV7-2	.
CSVLGQGNTEAFF	TRBJ1-1	TRBV29-1	few
CASSLEAGGAQGNTIYF	TRBJ1-3	TRBV5-4	.
CATSDSDRGVNGYTF	TRBJ1-2	TRBV24-1	once
CASSVGTYEKLFF	TRBJ1-4	TRBV28	.
CASSPWGGPGSGTEAFF	TRBJ1-1	TRBV3-1/TRBV3-2	.
CASSLRQGVLEQYF	TRBJ2-7	TRBV7-2	.
CASSQDILSEGGELFF	TRBJ2-2	TRBV3-1/TRBV3-2	.
CASSFSGGQGYEQYF	TRBJ2-7	TRBV5-1	.
CATSDYRADTYNEQFF	TRBJ2-1	TRBV24-1	.
CASSVGGGPYNEQFF	TRBJ2-1	TRBV9	.
CASSLGVGGLYGYTF	TRBJ1-2	TRBV7-2	few
CASSLEGQLWNTIYF	TRBJ1-3	TRBV7-8	.
CASSENSQNTGELFF	TRBJ2-2	TRBV2	.
CASSRRAGETYEQYF	TRBJ2-7	TRBV5-1	once
CASSLQGVAGNTIYF	TRBJ1-3	TRBV5-1	.
CASSLAGGSTDTQYF	TRBJ2-3	TRBV7-6	.
CASSGTRSTDTQYF	TRBJ2-3	TRBV2	.
CASSLLRNEQFF	TRBJ2-1	TRBV7-9	.
CASSLRTGDTGELFF	TRBJ2-2	TRBV7-6	once
CASRQQGYEQYF	TRBJ2-7	TRBV12-3/TRBV12-4	once
CASSRTGTGAVSGYTF	TRBJ1-2	TRBV7-3	once
CASSLPGRKAFF	TRBJ1-1	TRBV11-3	.
CASSTSPDRLNTEAFF	TRBJ1-1	TRBV19	once
CAISESQGGEKLFF	TRBJ1-4	TRBV10-3	.
CASSQGQGVYSNQPQHF	TRBJ1-5	TRBV14	few
CASSPRASSGRTDTQYF	TRBJ2-3	TRBV9	.
CASSLTGYEQYF	TRBJ2-7	TRBV3-1/TRBV3-2	.
CAWSDGAHMNTKAFF	TRBJ1-1	TRBV30	once
CASSLGTGGTYEQYF	TRBJ2-7	TRBV5-1	.
CASSALVGPRGYTF	TRBJ1-2	TRBV9	once
CASSQRTGVGWNTEAFF	TRBJ1-1	TRBV4-2	.
CASRAGEEKLFF	TRBJ1-4	TRBV7-9	.
CASSPPTGTYEQYF	TRBJ2-7	TRBV7-9	.
CASSNSGRSTGELFF	TRBJ2-2	TRBV19	.
CASSLLTGLDEKLFF	TRBJ1-4	TRBV3-1/TRBV3-2	once
CASSQATSAFTDTQYF	TRBJ2-3	TRBV3-1/TRBV3-2	once
CASSLGPGQGARVAEKLFF	TRBJ1-4	TRBV5-1	.
CAISRDRDNQPQHF	TRBJ1-5	TRBV10-3	.
CATSDLLGGNNEQFF	TRBJ2-1	TRBV24-1	.
CASLKPGADTQYF	TRBJ2-3	TRBV3-1/TRBV3-2	.
CASSIYGATNEKLFF	TRBJ1-4	TRBV19	.
CASSPINRDSYLNTEAFF	TRBJ1-1	TRBV18	.
CASHSGESSYEQYF	TRBJ2-7	TRBV19	.
CASSPTRGGAYEQYF	TRBJ2-7	TRBV11-2	.
CASSGDRGTEAFF	TRBJ1-1	TRBV9	.